These 22 T cell receptor beta chains share one sample of origin, sequenced in a study of human T cells and chemical hapten exposure. Indicated time point: patch test 3, about 24 weeks after DPC sensitization. Treatment indicated: therapeutic diphenylcyclopropenone sensitization with weekly scalp DPC. TCRdb re-derived calls from the RACE reads in MiXCR, one entry per CDR3 protein. The data hold 150,000 to 200,000 distinct CDR3 sequences, with roughly a quarter observed a single time. Sequenced material: whole blood, taken in connection with sensitization to the hapten diphenylcyclopropenone (DPC). The receptors derive from a woman between 35 and 50 years old with alopecia areata. Some clones in this sample may be carry-over from other donors' samples.

The chain combines TRBV7-2 with TRBJ2-7; possibly TRBD1 for D (6 bases). CDR3 length equals 15 residues. The V end lost 1 base, the J end lost 4 bases, and 14 bases lay between the germline ends. CDR1 is SGHTA and CDR2 is FQGNSA in the germline V gene. In DNA, the CDR3 is TGTGCCAGCAGCTTAGGCAGGGGAGTGGGGTACGAGCAGTACTTC. Amino acids: CASSLGRGVGYEQYF.

This clonotype has more than one count but fewer than ten. This chain uses TRBV6-5 with TRBJ2-2; 7 bases are a match to TRBD1. The CDR3 loop spans 15 amino acids. Losses at the gene ends were 6 bases for V and 1 base for J; bases not matched to a gene: 5. In germline, CDR1 is MNHEY, CDR2 SVGAGI. CDR3: CASRQQGVNTGELFF. The DNA for the CDR3 is TGTGCCAGCAGACAGCAGGGGGTGAACACCGGGGAGCTGTTTTTT.

CDR3 residues: CASSPLGGTWGEQFF. The CDR3 DNA reads TGTGCCAGCAGCCCCTTGGGGGGGACGTGGGGGGAGCAGTTCTTC. J is TRBJ2-1 and V is TRBV5-6; 7 bases agree with TRBD2. Germline CDR1 is SGHDT and CDR2 is YYEEEE. The CDR3 length is 15 residues. V was pared by 4 bases and J by 10 bases, with 14 bases of the junction left unmatched.

This clonotype was detected a few times. The chain employs TRBV27 and TRBJ2-1, with unresolved D. The CDR3 contains 13 residues. CDR1 and CDR2 from the germline V gene are MNHEY and SMNVEV (reference sequence). With 8 bases removed from V and 2 bases from J, the gap between germline ends came to 10 bases. The CDR3 loop reads CASRALTYNEQFF. CDR3 DNA: TGTGCCAGCCGGGCCCTTACCTACAATGAGCAGTTCTTC.

This clonotype appeared a few times. The CDR3 region is CAISLYDSGNTIYF. CDR3 sequence (DNA): TGTGCCATCAGCCTATACGACTCTGGAAACACCATATATTTT. The rearrangement uses TRBV10-3 and TRBJ1-3; D gene ambiguous. The CDR3 runs 14 residues. Germline-derived CDR1 and CDR2 are ENHRY and SYGVKD. V was shortened by 6 bases and J by 0 bases, with 9 bases between the two germline ends.

This chain links TRBV6-5 with TRBJ1-1; 7 bases align to TRBD1. The CDR3 is made up of 16 amino acids. V lost 5 bases to trimming and J lost 0 bases; unmatched junction nucleotides: 9. The germline CDR1 and CDR2 sequences are MNHEY and SVGAGI. The chain's CDR3 is CASSGGTAIMNTEAFF. CDR3 DNA: TGTGCCAGCAGTGGCGGGACAGCTATTATGAACACTGAAGCTTTCTTT.

The rearrangement links TRBV4-2 to TRBJ1-1, with 12 bases identical to TRBD1. With V trimmed by 3 bases and J by 4 bases, 9 bases remained unmatched. Germline loops: CDR1 LGHNA, CDR2 YNFKEQ. The CDR3 has 17 residues. CDR3 loop: CASSHVPGTGGGTEAFF. CDR3 DNA sequence: TGTGCCAGCAGCCATGTCCCCGGGACAGGGGGCGGCACTGAAGCTTTCTTT.

In this sample, this clonotype turned up a few times. The rearrangement joins TRBV29-1 to TRBJ1-1; TRBD1 matches at 10 bases. CDR3 size: 12 residues. V lost 4 bases and J lost 4; bases outside the gene matches: 0. Germline lookup yields CDR1 SQVTM and CDR2 ANQGSEA. The CDR3 spells CSVGTGGTEAFF. CDR3 nucleotides: TGCAGCGTTGGGACAGGGGGCACTGAAGCTTTCTTT.

The chain uses TRBV5-4 and TRBJ2-7; TRBD1 aligns across 7 bases. Trimming cost V 4 bases and J 6 bases; bases outside gene matches: 10. The CDR3 has 14 residues. Germline values: CDR1 SGHNT, CDR2 YYREEE (reference sequence). CDR3 loop: CASSAEGQFREQYF. The CDR3 coding sequence is TGTGCCAGCAGCGCAGAGGGACAGTTCCGCGAGCAGTACTTC.

This clonotype was counted between two and nine times. The chain carries TRBV7-2 and TRBJ2-7, with D unresolved. Trimming removed 0 bases from V and 7 bases from J, with 4 bases in between. This CDR3 spans 11 amino acids. Germline V lookup: CDR1 SGHTA, CDR2 FQGNSA. CDR3 DNA: TGTGCCAGCAGCTTAGCCCAGGAGCAGTACTTC. This codes for CASSLAQEQYF.

This chain uses TRBV7-2 with TRBJ2-3; 7 bases are a match to TRBD2. The V segment lost 5 bases and the J segment 6 bases; nucleotides outside the gene matches: 5. The germline CDR1 and CDR2 sequences are SGHTA and FQGNSA. The CDR3 loop spans 13 amino acids. Here the CDR3 DNA reads TGTGCCAGCAGCCAAGGGAGGGAGGATACGCAGTATTTT. This translates into CASSQGREDTQYF.

This clonotype was counted a few times. The chain recombines TRBV20-1 with TRBJ2-7; 14 bases are shared with TRBD2. In germline, CDR1 is DFQATT, CDR2 SNEGSKA (reference sequence). The junction had 13 bases not matched to a gene; V was cut back by 6 bases and J by 0 bases. This CDR3 is 18 amino acids long. CDR3 region: CSAKLSGTSGRYSYEQYF. The CDR3 nucleotides are TGCAGTGCCAAGTTGTCCGGGACTAGCGGGAGATACTCCTACGAGCAGTACTTC.

Written as DNA, the CDR3 is TGTGCCAGCAGTTCTCTAGGCATTATCTCCTACGAGCAGTACTTC. This gives the protein CASSSLGIISYEQYF. The chain joins TRBV28 to TRBJ2-7; D is undetermined. Germline V lookup: CDR1 MDHEN, CDR2 SYDVKM. The ends were cut back, 4 bases at V and 0 bases at J, with 13 bases in the middle. The CDR3 covers 15 residues.

This rearrangement joins TRBV4-3 to TRBJ2-7; TRBD2 agrees at 9 bases. The V gene end was trimmed by 0 bases and the J gene end by 4 bases; junction bases not matched to a gene: 10. The CDR3 loop spans 17 amino acids. Per germline, CDR1 LGHNA and CDR2 YSLEER. CDR3 protein: CASSQDSGASGKYEQYF. The CDR3 region has the DNA TGCGCCAGCAGCCAAGATTCAGGAGCTAGCGGGAAGTACGAGCAGTACTTC.

The genes are TRBV18 and TRBJ1-5; D unresolved. The CDR3 extends over 14 amino acids. Trimming cost V 1 base and J 3 bases, with 7 bases left between them. Looked up from germline, CDR1 is KGHSH and CDR2 is LQKENI. CDR3 loop: CASSPRQINQPQHF. For the CDR3, the DNA is TGTGCCAGCTCACCACGACAAATCAATCAGCCCCAGCATTTT.

This chain connects TRBV12-3 or TRBV12-4 to TRBJ2-3; D is ambiguous. The V gene lost 3 bases and the J gene lost 4 bases, with 2 bases spanning the gap. The CDR3 has 11 amino acids. In DNA, the CDR3 is TGTGCCAGCAGTTTTGCAGATACGCAGTATTTT. It yields the protein CASSFADTQYF.

A few counts support this clonotype. The chain combines TRBV5-1 with TRBJ2-5; 10 bases match TRBD1. The CDR3 sequence is 16 residues long. V lost 4 bases, J lost 5 bases, and 11 bases stayed unmatched. The germline V gene encodes CDR1 SGHRS and CDR2 YFSETQ. The DNA for the CDR3 is TGCGCCAGCAGCCCGGGAGGGACAGGGGTCGGCGAGACCCAGTACTTC. Amino acid sequence: CASSPGGTGVGETQYF.

The chain carries TRBV2 and TRBJ2-7; 7 nucleotides agree with TRBD1. CDR1 is SNHLY, CDR2 FYNNEI, per germline. CDR3 length: 15 residues. V shed 3 bases, J shed 5 bases, and the junction held 10 bases outside the gene matches. In DNA, the CDR3 is TGTGCCAGCAGTGAGGAAGACAGGGAAGGAGACGAGCAGTACTTC. Protein product: CASSEEDREGDEQYF.

This clonotype was detected only a few times. V and J are TRBV7-6 and TRBJ2-7, with no clear D. This CDR3 is 13 amino acids long. V was clipped by 0 bases and J by 7 bases, with 10 bases between them. Looked up from germline, CDR1 is SGHVS and CDR2 is FNYEAQ. For the CDR3, the DNA is TGTGCCAGCAGCTTAGCCTGGGCGGAGGAGCAGTACTTC. This encodes CASSLAWAEEQYF. Looking up the rest from reference TRBV7-6 and TRBJ2-7 gives the full variable domain: GAGVSQSPRYKVTKRGQDVALRCDPISGHVSLYWYRQALGQGPEFLTYFNYEAQQDKSGLPNDRFSAERPEGSISTLTIQRTEQRDSAMYRCASSLAWAEEQYFGPGTRLTVT.

This clonotype appeared once. A junction end diverges from the germline sequence, so it may reflect a read error. J is TRBJ1-5 and V is TRBV20-1; the match to TRBD1 covers 8 bases. Germline values: CDR1 DFQATT, CDR2 SNEGSKA (reference sequence). The CDR3 covers 14 residues. This chain's CDR3 is CSADRGRSNQSQHF. The CDR3 nucleotides read TGCAGTGCTGACAGGGGCAGGAGCAATCAGTCCCAGCATTTT.

This clonotype was seen more than once but under ten times. The genes are TRBV12-3 or TRBV12-4 and TRBJ2-5; D unclear. V lost 5 bases, J lost 0 bases, and 10 bases lay in between. This CDR3 is 14 amino acids long. The CDR3 here is CASSPNGNQETQYF. The CDR3 DNA follows: TGTGCCAGCAGTCCGAATGGGAACCAAGAGACCCAGTACTTC.

In its sample, this clonotype was seen many times. The chain joins TRBV7-8 to TRBJ1-6, with unresolved D. The CDR3 contains 14 residues. In germline, CDR1 is SGHVS, CDR2 FQNEAQ. V lost 1 base and J lost 6, with 7 bases in between. CDR3 sequence: CASSLVGPNSPLHF. The CDR3 region has the DNA TGTGCCAGCAGCTTAGTTGGCCCTAATTCACCCCTCCACTTT.